This T cell receptor beta chain was retrieved from a study of T cells in Graves' hyperthyroidism and ophthalmopathy. General study findings and limits: Model-based prediction identified ophthalmopathy a median about 6 months prior to its onset. Most thyroid clonotypes expanded above 0.001 were also detected in blood.

The CDR3 runs to 15 residues. The ends lost 4 bases at V and 6 bases at J; junction bases unmatched: 8. This clonotype has a count of ten or more. What it binds is unknown. Researchers amplified the TCR beta CDR3 regions from RNA transcripts. First-round RT-PCR with HTBI primers amplified the TCR CDR3 region. TCRdb re-analysed the multiplex PCR reads in MiXCR, keeping a single row per CDR3 protein. The sample lists 300,000 to 450,000 distinct CDR3 sequences; about 14% were seen once. In making diagnoses, clinical symptoms, serum thyroxine and TRAb, thyroid ultrasound and orbital computed tomography were all used.

Sequencing input: blood. V and J are TRBV12-3 or TRBV12-4 and TRBJ2-3; 9 nucleotides line up with TRBD2. The sequence derives from a woman in her twenties or thirties with Graves' ophthalmopathy. This CDR3 is CASSSPAGGPDTQYF. As DNA, the CDR3 is TGTGCCAGCAGTTCACCAGCGGGGGGTCCGGATACGCAGTATTTT.